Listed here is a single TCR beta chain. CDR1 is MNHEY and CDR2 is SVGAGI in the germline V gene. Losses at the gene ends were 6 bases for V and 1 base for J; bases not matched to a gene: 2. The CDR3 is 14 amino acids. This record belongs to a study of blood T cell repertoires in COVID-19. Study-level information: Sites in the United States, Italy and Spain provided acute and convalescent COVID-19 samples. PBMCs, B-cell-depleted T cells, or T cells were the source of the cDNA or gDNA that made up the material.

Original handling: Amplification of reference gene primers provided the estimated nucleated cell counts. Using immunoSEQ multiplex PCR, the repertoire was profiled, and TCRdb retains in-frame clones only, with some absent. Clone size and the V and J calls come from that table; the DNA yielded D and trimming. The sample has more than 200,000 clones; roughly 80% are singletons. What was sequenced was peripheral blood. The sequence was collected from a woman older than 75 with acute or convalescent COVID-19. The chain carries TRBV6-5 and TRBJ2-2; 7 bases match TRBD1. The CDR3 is CASRYRGNTGELFF. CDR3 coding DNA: TGTGCCAGCAGATACAGGGGGAACACCGGGGAGCTGTTTTTT.